One sample yielded the 21 T cell receptor beta chains listed below, sequenced in a study of shared clonotypes between healthy human individuals. CD45RO-negative, CCR7-selected cells formed the naive CD8 fraction, which excluded terminally differentiated effector memory CD45RA+ cells. TCRdb's copy holds only in-frame clones and misses some; the assay was immunoSEQ multiplex PCR. The data show under 2,000,000 clones, less than 95% seen once. Sequences were obtained from naive CD8+ T cells sorted from blood. The source of these receptors is a man aged 18 to 29 in good health.

V usage is TRBV27 and J usage is TRBJ2-1, with 11 bases identical to TRBD2. CDR1 is MNHEY, CDR2 SMNVEV, per germline (reference sequence). V gave up 1 base and J gave up 10 bases; unmatched junction bases: 6. CDR3 length equals 15 residues. The CDR3 nucleotides are TGTGCCAGCAGTTTATATAGCGGGGGGGCTAGGGAGCAGTTCTTC. Translated: CASSLYSGGAREQFF.

V and J are TRBV27 and TRBJ1-3; D remains unclear. This CDR3 has 13 residues. V lost 9 bases and J lost 4, with 13 bases in between. CDR1 and CDR2 from the germline V gene are MNHEY and SMNVEV (reference sequence). DNA for the CDR3: TGTGCCAGTTCCCTGGCCCGAGGAAACACCATATATTTT. Translated: CASSLARGNTIYF.

The chain has TRBV13 and TRBJ2-5, with 10 bases lining up with TRBD2. Germline V lookup: CDR1 PRHDT, CDR2 FYEKMQ (reference sequence). The CDR3 is made up of 15 amino acids. The V gene end was trimmed by 4 bases and the J gene end by 3 bases; junction bases not matched to a gene: 5. CDR3 coding DNA: TGTGCCAGCAGCTCCGGGACTAGCGACAAAGAGACCCAGTACTTC. Its translation is CASSSGTSDKETQYF.

This clone was detected only once. The chain carries TRBV30 and TRBJ1-4, with D unresolved. Trimming stripped 1 base from V and 4 bases from J, with 13 bases between. Germline CDR1 is GTSNPN and CDR2 is SVGIG (reference sequence). The CDR3 sequence is 15 residues long. CDR3 bases: TGTGCCTGGAGTGAGGACTTGAGGGATAATGAAAAACTGTTTTTT. It specifies CAWSEDLRDNEKLFF.

The V gene is TRBV7-9, the J gene TRBJ2-2; 7 bases agree with TRBD1. Trimming took 5 bases from V and 3 from J; bases not matched to a gene: 12. There are 17 residues in the CDR3. Germline V CDR1 and CDR2: SEHNR, FQNEAQ (reference sequence). The CDR3 protein is CASSTSDRAIDTGELFF. In DNA form, the CDR3 reads TGTGCCAGCAGCACCTCAGACAGGGCGATAGACACCGGGGAGCTGTTTTTT.

The chain couples TRBV12-5 to TRBJ2-4; D possibly corresponds to TRBD1 (5 bases). The CDR3 runs to 16 residues. Germline lookup yields CDR1 LGHNT and CDR2 FRNRAP. Trimming took 1 base from V and 2 from J, leaving 12 bases between them. The CDR3 sequence: CASGLGQGLTKNIQYF. The CDR3 nucleotides are TGTGCTAGTGGTTTGGGGCAGGGTCTAACCAAAAACATTCAGTACTTC.

The genes are TRBV27 and TRBJ2-7; unclear D gene. Per the germline V gene, CDR1 is MNHEY and CDR2 is SMNVEV (reference sequence). V was clipped by 2 bases and J by 2 bases, with 13 bases between them. The CDR3 runs to 15 residues. The CDR3 sequence is CASSLKGSLAYEQYF. DNA of the CDR3: TGTGCCAGCAGTTTAAAGGGTAGCCTCGCCTACGAGCAGTACTTC.

The genes are TRBV4-1 and TRBJ2-7, with TRBD1 matching 10 bases. CDR3 length equals 18 residues. V was pared by 3 bases and J by 2 bases, with 13 bases of the junction left unmatched. Per the germline V gene, CDR1 is MGHRA and CDR2 is YSYEKL. CDR3 residues: CASSQTSSGQGLTYEQYF. Written as DNA, the CDR3 is TGCGCCAGCAGCCAGACTTCCTCGGGACAGGGGTTAACCTACGAGCAGTACTTC.

The chain employs TRBV14 and TRBJ2-1; TRBD2 matches 9 bases. Trimming took 4 bases from V and 10 from J; bases not matched to a gene: 17. The CDR3 is made up of 17 amino acids. Germline V gene lookup returns CDR1 SGHDN and CDR2 FVKESK. The CDR3 spells CASSPHWGPSGILEQFF. CDR3 DNA sequence: TGTGCCAGCAGCCCTCACTGGGGGCCTAGCGGGATATTAGAGCAGTTCTTC.

The V gene is TRBV5-4, the J gene TRBJ2-2; D is undetermined. CDR1 is SGHNT and CDR2 is YYREEE in the germline V gene (reference sequence). The CDR3 is made up of 13 amino acids. V was clipped by 4 bases and J by 5 bases, with 9 bases between them. CDR3 sequence reads: CASSPGLTGELFF. The DNA for the CDR3 is TGTGCCAGCAGCCCGGGCCTAACCGGGGAGCTGTTTTTT.

The rearrangement uses TRBV4-3 and TRBJ2-1; possibly TRBD2 for D (6 bases). Germline CDR1 reads LGHNA; CDR2 reads YSLEER. V lost 1 base to trimming and J lost 9 bases, with 19 bases between them. This CDR3 has 16 residues. The CDR3 loop is CASSQGGFGSEGEQFF. The DNA for the CDR3 is TGCGCCAGCAGCCAAGGGGGGTTCGGGAGCGAAGGTGAGCAGTTCTTC.

The CDR3 nucleotides are TGTGCCACCGATGGGACAGGGGAGAGGGGCTACGAGCAGTACTTC. Translation gives CATDGTGERGYEQYF. V usage is TRBV28 and J usage is TRBJ2-7, with TRBD1 identical over 10 bases. V was clipped by 10 bases and J by 3 bases; unmatched bases: 12. This CDR3 comprises 15 residues. The germline V gene has CDR1 MDHEN and CDR2 SYDVKM.

The chain recombines TRBV5-1 with TRBJ2-7; 9 bases fit TRBD1. V was pared by 3 bases and J by 3 bases, with 4 bases of the junction left unmatched. The CDR3 is 14 residues long. Per germline, CDR1 SGHRS and CDR2 YFSETQ. The CDR3 DNA reads as TGCGCCAGCAGCTACGGGACAGGGTACTACGAGCAGTACTTC. This sequence encodes CASSYGTGYYEQYF.

V gene TRBV30 combines with J gene TRBJ1-5; D call uncertain. CDR3 length: 14 amino acids. Trimming took off 0 bases at V and 0 bases at J, with 6 bases between the two ends. Germline CDR1 reads GTSNPN; CDR2 reads SVGIG (reference sequence). The CDR3 spells CAWSVTTSNQPQHF. Written as DNA, the CDR3 is TGTGCCTGGAGTGTAACTACTAGCAATCAGCCCCAGCATTTT.

The genes are TRBV27 and TRBJ2-2, with 8 positions matching TRBD1. This CDR3 is built from 16 residues. The V gene's germline CDR1 is MNHEY and CDR2 SMNVEV (reference sequence). The ends lost 1 base at V and 6 bases at J; junction bases unmatched: 7. This CDR3 is CASSLFRGQGAGELFF. The DNA of the CDR3 is TGTGCCAGCAGTTTATTCAGGGGGCAAGGGGCCGGGGAGCTGTTTTTT.

This clone was seen only once. The V gene is TRBV9, the J gene TRBJ2-7; TRBD1 matches 8 bases. This CDR3 comprises 14 residues. Germline CDR1 and CDR2: SGDLS and YYNGEE. Trimming cost V 3 bases and J 2 bases; bases outside gene matches: 4. The CDR3 DNA follows: TGTGCCAGCAGCGCAGGGGGCGCTGCCTACGAGCAGTACTTC. Its protein product is CASSAGGAAYEQYF. Looking up the rest from reference TRBV9 and TRBJ2-7 gives the full variable domain: DSGVTQTPKHLITATGQRVTLRCSPRSGDLSVYWYQQSLDQGLQFLIQYYNGEERAKGNILERFSAQQFPDLHSELNLSSLELGDSALYFCASSAGGAAYEQYFGPGTRLTVT.

This chain links TRBV5-1 with TRBJ1-2, with a possible D match to TRBD1 (5 bases). The germline V gene has CDR1 SGHRS and CDR2 YFSETQ. This CDR3 has 15 residues. V was pared by 0 bases and J by 8 bases, with 17 bases between. The CDR3 nucleotides are TGCGCCAGCAGCTTGGATCCAGGGCTCCTCGGCGGCTACACCTTC. Its translation is CASSLDPGLLGGYTF. Using reference TRBV5-1 and TRBJ1-2 for the parts outside the CDR3, the full variable domain is KAGVTQTPRYLIKTRGQQVTLSCSPISGHRSVSWYQQTPGQGLQFLFEYFSETQRNKGNFPGRFSGRQFSNSRSEMNVSTLELGDSALYLCASSLDPGLLGGYTFGSGTRLTVV.

The V gene is TRBV10-3, the J gene TRBJ1-2, with D tentatively TRBD1 (5 bases). The V and J ends lost 6 bases and 7 bases respectively, with 18 bases between them. Germline-derived CDR1 and CDR2 are ENHRY and SYGVKD. The CDR3 is made up of 14 amino acids. The DNA for the CDR3 is TGTGCCATCAGGCCGACACCACAGGATACTGGCTACACCTTC. Its translation: CAIRPTPQDTGYTF.

V and J are TRBV7-9 and TRBJ1-1, with 7 bases fitting TRBD1. Germline CDR1 SEHNR, CDR2 FQNEAQ (reference sequence). V lost 5 bases and J lost 0; bases outside the gene matches: 6. CDR3 size: 15 residues. This CDR3 reads CASSPGQLMNTEAFF. CDR3 bases: TGTGCCAGCAGCCCGGGACAGTTAATGAACACTGAAGCTTTCTTT.

This clone was seen only a few times. This CDR3 is CASSEAGDGEGSEQYF. CDR3 coding DNA: TGTGCCAGCAGTGAAGCCGGGGACGGCGAGGGGTCCGAGCAGTACTTC. The chain employs TRBV6-1 and TRBJ2-7; the D gene could be TRBD1 or TRBD2 (5 bases each). Trimming took 0 bases from V and 6 from J, leaving 18 bases between them. Germline CDR1 and CDR2: MNHNS and SASEGT. This CDR3 spans 16 amino acids.

This chain links TRBV6-6 with TRBJ1-1; unclear D gene. The CDR3 spans 10 residues. Trimming shortened V by 2 bases and J by 10 bases, and 5 bases separated the two germline ends. In germline, CDR1 is MNHNY, CDR2 SVGAGI (reference sequence). This chain's CDR3 is CASSYQSAFF. CDR3 bases: TGTGCCAGCAGTTACCAGTCAGCTTTCTTT.